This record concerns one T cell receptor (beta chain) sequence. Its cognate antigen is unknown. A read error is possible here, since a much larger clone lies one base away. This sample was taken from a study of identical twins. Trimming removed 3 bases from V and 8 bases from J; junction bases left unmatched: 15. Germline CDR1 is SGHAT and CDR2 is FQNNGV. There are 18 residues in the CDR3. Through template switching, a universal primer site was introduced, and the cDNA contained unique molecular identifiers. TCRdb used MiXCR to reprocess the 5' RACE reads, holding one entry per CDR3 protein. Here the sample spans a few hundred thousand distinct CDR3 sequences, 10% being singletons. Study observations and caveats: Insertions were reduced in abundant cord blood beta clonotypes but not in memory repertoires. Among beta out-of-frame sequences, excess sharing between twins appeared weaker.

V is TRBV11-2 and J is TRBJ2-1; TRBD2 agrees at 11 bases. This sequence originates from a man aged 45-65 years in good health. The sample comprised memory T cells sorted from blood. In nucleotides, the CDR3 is TGTGCCAGCAGCTTGCCTTTTAGGGTAGCGGGGGGGCGAGATGAGCAGTTCTTC. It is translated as CASSLPFRVAGGRDEQFF.